These 21 T cell receptor beta chains were all obtained from the same sample, sequenced in a study of blood T cell repertoires in COVID-19. The protocol was immunoSEQ multiplex PCR, while the TCRdb copy is restricted to in-frame clones and leaves out a portion. Here the sample spans around 170,000 clones, approximately 80% being singletons. The specimen was PBMCs or T cells enriched from blood (not recorded which). The receptors stem from a man in his forties or fifties who had recovered from COVID-19.

The V gene is TRBV11-2, the J gene TRBJ2-7; D is possibly TRBD2 (7 bases). This CDR3 comprises 15 residues. With 3 bases removed from V and 2 bases from J, the gap between germline ends came to 14 bases. The germline CDR1 and CDR2 sequences are SGHAT and FQNNGV. This CDR3 is CASSFDGGGAYEQYF. CDR3 in DNA: TGTGCCAGCAGCTTCGACGGCGGGGGCGCCTACGAGCAGTACTTC.

The chain has TRBV19 and TRBJ1-3, with a possible D match to TRBD1 (6 bases). The CDR3 sequence is 15 residues long. Germline CDR1 LNHDA, CDR2 SQIVND (reference sequence). Trimming cost V 2 bases and J 0 bases, with 8 bases left between them. The CDR3 DNA sequence: TGTGCCAGTAGTATAATACAGGGCTCTGGAAACACCATATATTTT. Translated, it gives CASSIIQGSGNTIYF.

This chain links TRBV19 with TRBJ2-2, with D tentatively TRBD2 (6 bases). CDR1 LNHDA and CDR2 SQIVND come from the germline V gene (reference sequence). This CDR3 comprises 15 residues. V was clipped by 8 bases and J by 0 bases, with 13 bases between them. CDR3 DNA: TGTGCCAGTTGGGGCGGGGCGGCGAACACCGGGGAGCTGTTTTTT. It encodes CASWGGAANTGELFF.

The rearrangement links TRBV6-2 or TRBV6-3 to TRBJ1-5, with 8 bases fitting TRBD1. Germline-derived CDR1 and CDR2 are MNHEY and SVGEGT. Unmatched junction bases numbered 3, after V lost 2 bases and J lost 0 bases. The length of the CDR3 is 16 residues. The CDR3 loop reads CASSYRTGFSNQPQHF. The CDR3 nucleotides read TGTGCCAGCAGTTACCGGACAGGGTTTAGCAATCAGCCCCAGCATTTT.

The V and J genes are TRBV7-6 and TRBJ1-2; TRBD1 matches at 7 bases. CDR1 and CDR2 from the germline V gene are SGHVS and FNYEAQ. The trim removed 3 bases at V and 3 bases at J, leaving 10 bases unmatched. The CDR3 extends over 16 amino acids. CDR3 sequence: CASSFSPTGWDYGYTF. CDR3 DNA: TGTGCCAGCAGCTTTTCCCCGACAGGGTGGGACTATGGCTACACCTTC. Filled out from reference TRBV7-6 and TRBJ1-2, the complete variable domain reads GAGVSQSPRYKVTKRGQDVALRCDPISGHVSLYWYRQALGQGPEFLTYFNYEAQQDKSGLPNDRFSAERPEGSISTLTIQRTEQRDSAMYRCASSFSPTGWDYGYTFGSGTRLTVV.

The chain couples TRBV19 to TRBJ1-5; 8 nucleotides align to TRBD1. The CDR3 totals 17 residues. Looked up from germline, CDR1 is LNHDA and CDR2 is SQIVND (reference sequence). V was clipped by 1 base and J by 1 base; unmatched bases: 6. CDR3 nucleotide sequence: TGTGCCAGTAGTATAGGGGAACAGGGGGGGAGCAATCAGCCCCAGCATTTT. Amino acids: CASSIGEQGGSNQPQHF.

The V call is TRBV19, the J call TRBJ2-2, with D maybe TRBD1 (5 bases). The CDR3 totals 17 residues. V was cut by 6 bases and J by 7 bases, with 24 bases left in between. Per the germline V gene, CDR1 is LNHDA and CDR2 is SQIVND (reference sequence). The CDR3 DNA reads as TGTGCCAGTAGATCGGGTATGGGCCCCCAGGGAATCGGGGAGCTGTTTTTT. Translating it yields CASRSGMGPQGIGELFF. The full variable domain, rest sourced from reference TRBV19 and TRBJ2-2, is DGGITQSPKYLFRKEGQNVTLSCEQNLNHDAMYWYRQDPGQGLRLIYYSQIVNDFQKGDIAEGYSVSREKKESFPLTVTSAQKNPTAFYLCASRSGMGPQGIGELFFGEGSRLTVL.

V usage is TRBV2 and J usage is TRBJ1-2; D might be TRBD1 (6 bases). CDR3 length: 13 amino acids. Trimming pared 5 bases from V and 8 bases from J, leaving 15 bases between. CDR1 is SNHLY and CDR2 is FYNNEI in the germline V gene. In nucleotides, the CDR3 is TGTGCCAGCAGTCCTACAGGGAGTTGGGGCTACACCTTC. This codes for CASSPTGSWGYTF.

J is TRBJ1-2 and V is TRBV6-5, with 9 bases identical to TRBD1. V lost 5 bases to trimming and J lost 7 bases; unmatched junction nucleotides: 11. This CDR3 is 15 amino acids long. Germline values: CDR1 MNHEY, CDR2 SVGAGI. The CDR3 spells CASSPWGQGVSGYTF. For the CDR3, the DNA is TGTGCCAGCAGTCCGTGGGGACAGGGTGTTTCTGGCTACACCTTC.

Of note for this clone: The sample carries other DNA sequences with the same CDR3. The chain joins TRBV5-1 to TRBJ1-2; TRBD1 aligns across 8 bases. With 2 bases clipped from V and 4 bases from J, the junction kept 7 bases outside the gene matches. The CDR3 has 15 residues. CDR1 is SGHRS, CDR2 YFSETQ, per germline. CDR3 amino acids: CASSLGSQGAYGYTF. The CDR3 DNA is TGCGCCAGCAGCTTAGGTAGTCAGGGGGCCTATGGCTACACCTTC.

The V gene is TRBV18, the J gene TRBJ1-1; possibly TRBD1 for D (6 bases). CDR3 length: 15 residues. Trimming shortened V by 4 bases and J by 1 base, and 13 bases separated the two germline ends. The germline CDR1 and CDR2 sequences are KGHSH and LQKENI. The DNA of the CDR3 is TGTGCCAGCTCACTAACCGGACAGACGAACACTGAAGCTTTCTTT. This sequence encodes CASSLTGQTNTEAFF. Combining the CDR3 with reference TRBV18 and TRBJ1-1 gives the whole variable domain NAGVMQNPRHLVRRRGQEARLRCSPMKGHSHVYWYRQLPEEGLKFMVYLQKENIIDESGMPKERFSAEFPKEGPSILRIQQVVRGDSAAYFCASSLTGQTNTEAFFGQGTRLTVV.

V usage is TRBV28 and J usage is TRBJ1-1; a possible D gene is TRBD1 (6 bases). V was trimmed by 6 bases and J by 1 base, leaving 15 bases between them. There are 15 residues in the CDR3. Germline loops: CDR1 MDHEN, CDR2 SYDVKM. CDR3 protein: CASRPSRDTNTEAFF. CDR3 in DNA: TGTGCCAGCAGGCCTTCTCGGGACACGAACACTGAAGCTTTCTTT.

The chain carries TRBV11-2 and TRBJ2-7; TRBD1 aligns across 7 bases. The CDR3 is 14 residues long. V lost 7 bases and J lost 1; bases outside the gene matches: 7. Germline V gives CDR1 SGHAT, CDR2 FQNNGV. In DNA, the CDR3 is TGTGCCAGCAAAGGGGGCATCAAGTCCTACGAGCAGTACTTC. This sequence encodes CASKGGIKSYEQYF.

The chain is built from TRBV15 and TRBJ1-4, with 10 bases identical to TRBD1. The CDR3 totals 17 residues. Germline loops: CDR1 LNHNV, CDR2 YYDKDF (reference sequence). The V gene end was trimmed by 5 bases and the J gene end by 1 base; junction bases not matched to a gene: 7. The CDR3 DNA reads as TGTGCCACCAGCGGACTAGGGACAGGGGTAACTAATGAAAAACTGTTTTTT. This gives the protein CATSGLGTGVTNEKLFF.

The chain combines TRBV7-9 with TRBJ2-2; TRBD1 aligns across 8 bases. This CDR3 spans 16 amino acids. The V segment lost 1 base and the J segment 1 base; nucleotides outside the gene matches: 2. Germline V lookup: CDR1 SEHNR, CDR2 FQNEAQ (reference sequence). Here the CDR3 reads CASSLGTGMNTGELFF. DNA for the CDR3: TGTGCCAGCAGCTTAGGGACAGGGATGAACACCGGGGAGCTGTTTTTT.

The sample holds one count of this clone. The chain recombines TRBV19 with TRBJ1-5; maybe TRBD1 (6 bases). The length of the CDR3 is 15 residues. The germline gives CDR1 LNHDA, CDR2 SQIVND (reference sequence). V lost 4 bases, J lost 2 bases, and 12 bases lay in between. The DNA for the CDR3 is TGTGCCAGTAGTAGCATACAGGGCGGCAATCAGCCCCAGCATTTT. As protein: CASSSIQGGNQPQHF.

V and J are TRBV11-3 and TRBJ2-7; D is possibly TRBD1 (5 bases). CDR1 SGHNT and CDR2 YENEEA come from the germline V gene. The CDR3 runs to 14 residues. Trimming pared 5 bases from V and 0 bases from J, leaving 11 bases between. CDR3 residues: CASSPSRGSYEQYF. CDR3 in DNA: TGTGCCAGCAGCCCTTCAAGGGGCTCCTACGAGCAGTACTTC.

Only a few counts were recorded for this clone. This chain connects TRBV30 to TRBJ2-7; 7 positions match TRBD1. The V gene end was trimmed by 2 bases and the J gene end by 2 bases; junction bases not matched to a gene: 6. This CDR3 is built from 14 residues. Germline CDR1 reads GTSNPN; CDR2 reads SVGIG (reference sequence). CDR3 loop: CAWSPGTATYEQYF. In DNA, the CDR3 is TGTGCCTGGAGTCCCGGGACAGCGACCTACGAGCAGTACTTC.

V is TRBV7-8 and J is TRBJ1-2; 8 positions match TRBD1. The germline V gene encodes CDR1 SGHVS and CDR2 FQNEAQ. This CDR3 comprises 15 residues. J lost 7 bases, V lost 0 bases, and 7 bases had no gene match. The CDR3 nucleotides read TGTGCCAGCAGCTTAGCCCAGTACAGGGGGGTTGGCTACACCTTC. This codes for CASSLAQYRGVGYTF.

The J gene is TRBJ1-1, the V gene TRBV5-1, with unresolved D. The CDR3 consists of 14 residues. CDR1 and CDR2 (germline): SGHRS, YFSETQ. V was clipped by 0 bases and J by 5 bases, with 11 bases between them. In nucleotides, the CDR3 is TGCGCCAGCAGCTTGGTCGGGGAATCGACTGAAGCTTTCTTT. Encoded protein: CASSLVGESTEAFF.

The chain carries TRBV18 and TRBJ1-1; D is perhaps TRBD1 (6 bases). Trimming took 8 bases from V and 4 from J, leaving 14 bases between them. The CDR3 spans 13 residues. CDR1 is KGHSH, CDR2 LQKENI, per germline. The CDR3: CASTDQGTTEAFF. As DNA, the CDR3 is TGTGCCAGCACGGATCAGGGGACCACTGAAGCTTTCTTT.